The 28 T cell receptor beta chains given below trace back to one sample, sequenced in a study of blood T cell repertoires in COVID-19. Here immunoSEQ multiplex PCR was the method, and the copy in TCRdb shows in-frame clones only, minus some. The table lists approximately 210,000 clones, 83% of them singletons, with about 2.7% in the top ten. The source material was peripheral blood. The receptors derive from a woman aged 40 to 50 with active or convalescent COVID-19.

The CDR3 loop is CASSVGSSGSLETQYF. The CDR3 DNA follows: TGTGCCAGCAGCGTAGGGAGTAGCGGGAGTTTAGAGACCCAGTACTTC. This chain uses TRBV9 with TRBJ2-5, with TRBD2 identical over 9 bases. This CDR3 comprises 16 residues. Germline V gives CDR1 SGDLS, CDR2 YYNGEE. The trim removed 0 bases at V and 4 bases at J, leaving 7 bases unmatched.

This clone was observed once. This chain joins TRBV24-1 and TRBJ2-7; D may be TRBD1 (7 bases). Trimming took 7 bases from V and 1 from J, leaving 10 bases between them. This CDR3 is built from 13 residues. Germline CDR1 reads KGHDR; CDR2 reads SFDVKD. CDR3 in DNA: TGTGCCACCAGCGCGGGACAGTCCTACGAGCAGTACTTC. Encoded protein: CATSAGQSYEQYF.

The rearrangement uses TRBV3-1 (or the pseudogene TRBV3-2) and TRBJ2-3; 13 positions match TRBD2. The CDR3 totals 17 residues. The trim removed 5 bases at V and 2 bases at J, leaving 7 bases unmatched. CDR1 LGHDT and CDR2 YNNKEL come from the germline V gene (reference sequence). The CDR3 DNA follows: TGTGCCAGCAGCATCACAACTAGCGGGGGGGACACAGATACGCAGTATTTT. It encodes CASSITTSGGDTDTQYF.

The V and J genes are TRBV6-6 and TRBJ2-3; D is possibly TRBD1 (6 bases). The CDR3 consists of 15 residues. Germline CDR1 reads MNHNY; CDR2 reads SVGAGI (reference sequence). V was pared by 0 bases and J by 4 bases, with 11 bases between. The CDR3: CASSYSSGAADTQYF. The CDR3 DNA sequence: TGTGCCAGCAGTTACTCATCAGGGGCCGCAGATACGCAGTATTTT.

V usage is TRBV5-6 and J usage is TRBJ2-1, with D possibly matching TRBD1 (5 bases). CDR1 is SGHDT and CDR2 is YYEEEE in the germline V gene. Trimming took off 1 base at V and 5 bases at J, with 16 bases between the two ends. The CDR3 extends over 16 amino acids. The DNA of the CDR3 is TGTGCCAGCAGCTTGCTGGACAACCCTAAAGACAATGAGCAGTTCTTC. Its protein is CASSLLDNPKDNEQFF.

The chain recombines TRBV28 with TRBJ1-1; TRBD1 matches 7 bases. Trimming removed 3 bases from V and 5 bases from J; junction bases left unmatched: 9. The CDR3 extends over 15 amino acids. Germline values: CDR1 MDHEN, CDR2 SYDVKM. The CDR3, as DNA: TGTGCCAGCAGTTTGGCGGCAGGGGGGTGGACTGAAGCTTTCTTT. Protein: CASSLAAGGWTEAFF.

The chain is built from TRBV28 and TRBJ1-1, with 9 bases identical to TRBD1. This CDR3 contains 14 residues. From germline, CDR1 is MDHEN and CDR2 SYDVKM. V shed 5 bases and J 2 bases; nucleotides not matched to a gene: 3. The CDR3: CASSEQGANTEAFF. The CDR3 DNA is TGTGCCAGCAGTGAACAGGGGGCAAACACTGAAGCTTTCTTT.

The chain combines TRBV29-1 with TRBJ1-1; D possibly corresponds to TRBD1 (6 bases). The V and J ends lost 6 bases and 7 bases respectively, with 15 bases between them. CDR1 and CDR2 from the germline V gene are SQVTM and ANQGSEA. The CDR3 consists of 12 residues. CDR3 sequence reads: CSVVRGDGEAFF. For the CDR3, the DNA is TGCAGCGTAGTCAGGGGAGACGGTGAAGCTTTCTTT.

The V and J genes are TRBV30 and TRBJ2-3; 9 bases are a match to TRBD2. The J segment lost 3 bases and the V segment lost 4 bases, leaving 2 bases of the junction unmatched. Germline V gene sequence: CDR1 GTSNPN, CDR2 SVGIG (reference sequence). The CDR3 contains 13 residues. In DNA form, the CDR3 reads TGTGCCTGGACACTAGCGGGTACAGATACGCAGTATTTT. Protein product: CAWTLAGTDTQYF.

The V gene is TRBV7-2, the J gene TRBJ2-7; D remains unclear. The germline V gene has CDR1 SGHTA and CDR2 FQGNSA. V was trimmed by 4 bases and J by 0 bases, leaving 13 bases between them. This CDR3 spans 15 amino acids. The CDR3 nucleotides read TGTGCCAGCAGCTCCTTTGCGGCGAGCTCCTACGAGCAGTACTTC. Amino acids: CASSSFAASSYEQYF.

A few counts support this clone. This sequence joins TRBV19 and TRBJ1-1, with 8 bases identical to TRBD1. J was trimmed by 4 bases and V by 1 base; bases with no gene match: 11. Germline V gene data show CDR1 as LNHDA and CDR2 as SQIVND (reference sequence). The CDR3 sequence is 17 residues long. The CDR3 sequence is CASSIVGPTGVVTEAFF. CDR3 in DNA: TGTGCCAGTAGTATAGTCGGCCCGACAGGGGTGGTCACTGAAGCTTTCTTT.

J is TRBJ2-7 and V is TRBV7-2; no clear D. The CDR3 length is 16 residues. The germline V gene encodes CDR1 SGHTA and CDR2 FQGNSA. V gave up 5 bases and J gave up 0 bases, with 17 bases separating them. The CDR3 DNA reads TGTGCCAGCAGCCCAGAATACATCCTCTCCTCCTACGAGCAGTACTTC. Amino acid sequence: CASSPEYILSSYEQYF.

The DNA for the CDR3 is TGTGCCAGCAGCTTGGGGGACAGGGGCGGCTACACCTTC. Its protein is CASSLGDRGGYTF. The chain uses TRBV5-4 and TRBJ1-2, with 10 bases lining up with TRBD1. V was clipped by 0 bases and J by 8 bases; unmatched bases: 1. The germline V gene encodes CDR1 SGHNT and CDR2 YYREEE (reference sequence). There are 13 residues in the CDR3.

The V and J genes are TRBV6-1 and TRBJ1-5; 10 bases map to TRBD1. The CDR3 is 17 residues long. The germline V gene has CDR1 MNHNS and CDR2 SASEGT. The junction had 8 bases not matched to a gene; V was cut back by 1 base and J by 5 bases. In DNA, the CDR3 is TGTGCCAGCAGTGAAGAGGTGACAGGGGGCTCCCATCAGCCCCAGCATTTT. It yields the protein CASSEEVTGGSHQPQHF.

This clone was found once. This rearrangement joins TRBV28 to TRBJ1-3, with D perhaps matching TRBD1 (5 bases). The CDR3 sequence is 15 residues long. The V and J ends lost 6 bases and 0 bases respectively, with 12 bases between them. Germline V gene lookup returns CDR1 MDHEN and CDR2 SYDVKM. The CDR3 bases are TGTGCCAGCAGGACGACAGCGTACTCTGGAAACACCATATATTTT. Translation: CASRTTAYSGNTIYF.

The chain couples TRBV28 to TRBJ2-2; 9 bases are a match to TRBD2. This CDR3 spans 17 amino acids. V shed 4 bases, J shed 5 bases, and the junction held 11 bases outside the gene matches. Germline V gene sequence: CDR1 MDHEN, CDR2 SYDVKM. This CDR3 reads CASSSRLAGGQTGELFF. As DNA, the CDR3 is TGTGCCAGCAGTTCCCGTCTCGCGGGGGGGCAAACCGGGGAGCTGTTTTTT.

This clone was counted between two and nine times. The chain employs TRBV11-2 and TRBJ1-1; no firm D call. V was trimmed by 4 bases and J by 6 bases, leaving 18 bases between them. Germline V gene sequence: CDR1 SGHAT, CDR2 FQNNGV. The CDR3 consists of 15 residues. In nucleotides, the CDR3 is TGTGCCAGCAGCTCTCCCTCCTTGAGAGGGCCTGAAGCTTTCTTT. Amino acid sequence: CASSSPSLRGPEAFF.

V and J are TRBV6-5 and TRBJ1-1; no firm D call. Germline CDR1 and CDR2: MNHEY and SVGAGI. V was pared by 6 bases and J by 1 base, with 12 bases between. The CDR3 loop spans 14 amino acids. CDR3 nucleotides: TGTGCCAGCAGCCGAGGGAATCCGAACACTGAAGCTTTCTTT. This translates into CASSRGNPNTEAFF.

The CDR3 region is CASSLKTTGPTAGSAFF. CDR3 nucleotide sequence: TGTGCCAGCAGCTTAAAGACTACCGGGCCAACTGCGGGATCAGCTTTCTTT. This chain links TRBV11-2 with TRBJ1-1; D gene ambiguous. V was pared by 2 bases and J by 10 bases, with 26 bases between. The CDR3 has 17 amino acids. The germline V gene encodes CDR1 SGHAT and CDR2 FQNNGV.

The chain joins TRBV6-5 to TRBJ2-1; possible D gene TRBD1, 5 bases. Germline loops: CDR1 MNHEY, CDR2 SVGAGI. The V gene lost 5 bases and the J gene lost 7 bases, with 9 bases spanning the gap. The CDR3 has 12 amino acids. CDR3 amino acids: CASSPQGNEQFF. DNA of the CDR3: TGTGCCAGCAGTCCCCAGGGTAATGAGCAGTTCTTC.

This chain joins TRBV7-8 and TRBJ1-5; D is unresolved. V lost 5 bases and J lost 5, with 16 bases in between. The CDR3 runs to 15 residues. Germline V CDR1 and CDR2: SGHVS, FQNEAQ. CDR3 sequence: CASSRETGNYQPQHF. Written as DNA, the CDR3 is TGTGCCAGCAGCCGGGAGACGGGGAATTATCAGCCCCAGCATTTT.

The V gene is TRBV27, the J gene TRBJ1-6; 9 bases line up with TRBD1. CDR1 and CDR2 from the germline V gene are MNHEY and SMNVEV (reference sequence). The CDR3 is 14 residues long. V trimming: 6 bases; J trimming: 10 bases; junction bases outside the gene matches: 7. The CDR3 DNA is TGTGCCAGCAGAGTACAGGGGGCCAAATCACCCCTCCACTTT. Protein product: CASRVQGAKSPLHF.

The sample holds one count of this clone. The chain is built from TRBV5-6 and TRBJ1-1, with 7 bases lining up with TRBD1. From germline, CDR1 is SGHDT and CDR2 YYEEEE. The length of the CDR3 is 16 residues. J gave up 1 base and V 3 bases, and 9 bases lay outside the gene matches. CDR3 residues: CASSSSRGSANTEAFF. The CDR3, as DNA: TGTGCCAGCAGCTCATCCAGGGGGTCCGCGAACACTGAAGCTTTCTTT.

J is TRBJ2-3 and V is TRBV24-1; tentative D call: TRBD2 (7 bases). V was pared by 4 bases and J by 6 bases, with 19 bases between. The length of the CDR3 is 16 residues. The V gene's germline CDR1 is KGHDR and CDR2 SFDVKD. CDR3 sequence reads: CATSDPGGDTLDTQYF. The CDR3 coding sequence is TGTGCCACCAGTGACCCTGGGGGGGACACGTTGGATACGCAGTATTTT.

This chain uses TRBV6-6 with TRBJ1-5, with 7 bases lining up with TRBD1. J lost 4 bases, V lost 5 bases, and 8 bases had no gene match. Germline loops: CDR1 MNHNY, CDR2 SVGAGI (reference sequence). CDR3 size: 15 residues. The CDR3 sequence: CASSHEKTGNQPQHF. In nucleotides, the CDR3 is TGTGCCAGCAGTCACGAAAAGACAGGGAATCAGCCCCAGCATTTT.

This chain uses TRBV6-5 with TRBJ2-7; D possibly corresponds to TRBD1 (5 bases). The CDR3 is made up of 13 amino acids. The V gene's germline CDR1 is MNHEY and CDR2 SVGAGI. V shed 8 bases and J shed 2 bases, with 13 bases lying between them. In DNA, the CDR3 is TGTGCCAGCTCGGCAGGGTCAGCCTACGAGCAGTACTTC. This sequence encodes CASSAGSAYEQYF.

This rearrangement joins TRBV30 to TRBJ1-2; tentative D call: TRBD1 (6 bases). Germline V gene lookup returns CDR1 GTSNPN and CDR2 SVGIG (reference sequence). The germline V and J ends were trimmed by 4 bases and 4 bases, with 10 bases remaining between them. This CDR3 contains 12 residues. In nucleotides, the CDR3 is TGTGCCTGGATCACAGGGTCCTATGGCTACACCTTC. Residues: CAWITGSYGYTF.

V is TRBV28 and J is TRBJ1-6, with D unresolved. Germline V gene lookup returns CDR1 MDHEN and CDR2 SYDVKM. The CDR3 is 12 residues long. V lost 6 bases, J lost 11 bases, and 11 bases lay in between. The CDR3 protein is CASSSPRAPLHF. The DNA of the CDR3 is TGTGCCAGCAGCTCCCCCCGGGCACCCCTCCACTTT.